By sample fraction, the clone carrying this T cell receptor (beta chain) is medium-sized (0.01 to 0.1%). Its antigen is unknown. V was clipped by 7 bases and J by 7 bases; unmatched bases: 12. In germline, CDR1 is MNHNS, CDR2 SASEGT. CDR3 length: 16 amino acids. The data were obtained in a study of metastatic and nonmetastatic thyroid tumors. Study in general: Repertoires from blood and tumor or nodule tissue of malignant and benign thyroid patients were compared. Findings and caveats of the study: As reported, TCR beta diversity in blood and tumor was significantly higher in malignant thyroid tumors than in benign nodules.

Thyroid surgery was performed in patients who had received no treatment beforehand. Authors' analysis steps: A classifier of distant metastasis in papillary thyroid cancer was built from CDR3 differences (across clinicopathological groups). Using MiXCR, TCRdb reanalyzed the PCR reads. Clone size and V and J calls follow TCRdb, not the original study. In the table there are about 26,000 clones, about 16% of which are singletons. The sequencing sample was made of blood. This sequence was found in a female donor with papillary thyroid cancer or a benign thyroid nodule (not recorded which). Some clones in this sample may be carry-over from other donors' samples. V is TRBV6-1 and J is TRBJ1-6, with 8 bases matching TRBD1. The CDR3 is CASTPDRGGRNSPLHF. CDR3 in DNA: TGTGCCAGCACCCCCGACAGGGGAGGAAGGAATTCACCCCTCCACTTT.